This T cell receptor beta chain was sequenced for a study of blood T cell repertoires in COVID-19. Clones were sequenced by immunoSEQ multiplex PCR, and TCRdb holds only the in-frame ones, with some missing. The repertoire holds approximately 300,000 clones, with roughly 90% as singletons. In its sample, this clone was seen once. Per the germline V gene, CDR1 is LGHDT and CDR2 is YNNKEL (reference sequence). V trimming: 1 base; J trimming: 3 bases; junction bases outside the gene matches: 13. This CDR3 comprises 18 residues. Recovered participants had two consecutive negative NP/OP PCR tests, healthcare professional clearance, or symptom resolution.

The chain has TRBV3-1 (or the pseudogene TRBV3-2) and TRBJ2-3; TRBD2 matches at 7 bases. Sequenced: PBMCs or T cells enriched from blood (not recorded which). This TCR came from a young woman who had recovered from COVID-19. The chain's CDR3 is CASSQVRGGGAMTDTQYF. The CDR3 nucleotides are TGTGCCAGCAGCCAAGTTCGGGGCGGGGGAGCGATGACAGATACGCAGTATTTT.